Shown below are 27 T cell receptor beta chains from a single sample sequenced in a study of identical twins. TCRdb called the 5' RACE reads again in MiXCR, with one record for every CDR3 protein. The data show approximately 890,000 distinct CDR3 sequences, around an eighth seen once. These data also featured in a second study, about yellow fever vaccine responses in identical twins.

The sample comprised PBMCs. These receptors all stem from a woman aged 18 to 35 in good health.

This clonotype was counted many times. The chain links TRBV20-1 to TRBJ2-5; 8 bases line up with TRBD2. Germline V CDR1 and CDR2: DFQATT, SNEGSKA (reference sequence). CDR3 length: 14 amino acids. With 3 bases clipped from V and 1 base from J, the junction kept 4 bases outside the gene matches. DNA of the CDR3: TGCAGTGCTAGGGGTCGGGGGGGCCAAGAGACCCAGTACTTC. Translated, it gives CSARGRGGQETQYF.

This clonotype occurred a few times. This rearrangement joins TRBV4-1 to TRBJ1-1; D is unresolved. CDR1 MGHRA and CDR2 YSYEKL come from the germline V gene. The V and J ends lost 4 bases and 8 bases respectively, with 14 bases between them. The CDR3 has 13 residues. CDR3 DNA sequence: TGCGCCAGCAGCCCCTCGGTGGTGGAAGAAGCTTTCTTT. Encoded protein: CASSPSVVEEAFF.

In its sample, this clonotype was seen many times. V is TRBV14 and J is TRBJ1-1; no clear D. Germline loops: CDR1 SGHDN, CDR2 FVKESK. V lost 10 bases and J lost 1, with 13 bases in between. The CDR3 is 13 amino acids. Here the CDR3 reads CATGIQENTEAFF. DNA of the CDR3: TGTGCCACCGGGATACAAGAGAACACTGAAGCTTTCTTT.

This clonotype has at least ten counts. The rearrangement joins TRBV12-3 or TRBV12-4 to TRBJ1-5; tentatively, D is TRBD1 (5 bases). This CDR3 comprises 14 residues. Trimming stripped 8 bases from V and 5 bases from J, with 16 bases between. The CDR3 reads CASGPRVGDQPQHF. The CDR3 DNA sequence: TGTGCCAGCGGACCCAGGGTTGGAGATCAGCCCCAGCATTTT.

Only a few counts were recorded for this clonotype. The V and J genes are TRBV7-9 and TRBJ2-1; D perhaps matches TRBD1 (6 bases). The CDR3 loop spans 14 amino acids. V dropped 1 base and J dropped 6 bases, with 10 bases sitting between them. CDR1 is SEHNR and CDR2 is FQNEAQ in the germline V gene (reference sequence). CDR3 in DNA: TGTGCCAGCAGCTTAGTAGCAGGGGTCAATGAGCAGTTCTTC. Translation: CASSLVAGVNEQFF.

This clonotype was seen more than once but under ten times. For the CDR3, the DNA is TGCAGTGCTAGAGATAGTGGAACCGGGACAGCGAACACCGGGGAGCTGTTTTTT. Its protein product is CSARDSGTGTANTGELFF. The chain has TRBV20-1 and TRBJ2-2; 7 bases line up with TRBD1. CDR3 length: 18 amino acids. Germline CDR1 is DFQATT and CDR2 is SNEGSKA (reference sequence). V shed 0 bases, J shed 0 bases, and the junction held 10 bases outside the gene matches.

This clonotype was seen many times. The chain uses TRBV18 and TRBJ2-5, with TRBD2 matching over 12 bases. The CDR3 is made up of 15 amino acids. V lost 8 bases, J lost 2 bases, and 6 bases stayed unmatched. The germline V gene encodes CDR1 KGHSH and CDR2 LQKENI. The CDR3 is CASSPGLAGQETQYF. The CDR3, as DNA: TGTGCCAGCAGCCCTGGACTAGCGGGGCAAGAGACCCAGTACTTC.

The chain employs TRBV6-2 or TRBV6-3 and TRBJ2-7; D remains ambiguous. Trimming shortened V by 6 bases and J by 3 bases, and 12 bases separated the two germline ends. From germline, CDR1 is MNHEY and CDR2 SVGEGT. CDR3 length: 13 amino acids. The CDR3 protein is CASSEGYYYEQYF. The CDR3 nucleotides are TGTGCCAGCAGCGAAGGTTATTACTACGAGCAGTACTTC.

The V and J genes are TRBV28 and TRBJ2-2, with no clear D. This CDR3 is built from 12 residues. CDR1 is MDHEN and CDR2 is SYDVKM in the germline V gene. Trimming cost V 1 base and J 7 bases, with 4 bases left between them. CDR3 loop: CASSLFGGELFF. CDR3 DNA sequence: TGTGCCAGCAGTTTATTTGGCGGGGAGCTGTTTTTT.

This chain joins TRBV12-3 or TRBV12-4 and TRBJ2-5; D is perhaps TRBD1 (6 bases). The CDR3 totals 12 residues. Trimming shortened V by 3 bases and J by 11 bases, and 13 bases separated the two germline ends. The CDR3 nucleotides are TGTGCCAGCAGTTTCCGTGACAGGAGGCAGTACTTC. Translation: CASSFRDRRQYF.

This clonotype was seen more than once but under ten times. The gene calls are TRBV3-1 and TRBJ2-5; possibly TRBD2 for D (6 bases). Trimming pared 3 bases from V and 4 bases from J, leaving 27 bases between. Germline lookup yields CDR1 LGHDT and CDR2 YNNKEL (reference sequence). The CDR3 runs to 19 residues. The DNA for the CDR3 is TGTGCCAGCAGCCAGAAAGTACCTTTTACTAGCCCGCCGCGAGAGACCCAGTACTTC. It yields the protein CASSQKVPFTSPPRETQYF.

The chain couples TRBV10-3 to TRBJ2-2, with 9 bases matching TRBD1. Germline CDR1 and CDR2: ENHRY and SYGVKD. Trimming removed 5 bases from V and 3 bases from J; junction bases left unmatched: 4. There are 15 residues in the CDR3. CDR3 protein: CAISNDRGDTGELFF. The CDR3 bases are TGTGCCATCAGTAATGACAGGGGGGACACCGGGGAGCTGTTTTTT.

The rearrangement links TRBV18 to TRBJ1-1; a possible D gene is TRBD1 (6 bases). CDR1 is KGHSH, CDR2 LQKENI, per germline. V lost 2 bases to trimming and J lost 4 bases, with 11 bases between them. The CDR3 sequence is 14 residues long. The DNA for the CDR3 is TGTGCCAGCTCACCAGGAGTAGGGGGCACTGAAGCTTTCTTT. Translated: CASSPGVGGTEAFF.

This rearrangement joins TRBV27 to TRBJ2-2, with a weak D call TRBD2 (5 bases). CDR3 size: 12 residues. The germline V gene encodes CDR1 MNHEY and CDR2 SMNVEV (reference sequence). V was pared by 5 bases and J by 8 bases, with 9 bases between. CDR3 sequence: CASSSTRGELFF. Written as DNA, the CDR3 is TGTGCCAGCAGTAGTACTAGAGGGGAGCTGTTTTTT.

This clonotype occurred many times. This chain uses TRBV10-3 with TRBJ2-3; D remains unclear. The length of the CDR3 is 13 residues. CDR1 ENHRY and CDR2 SYGVKD come from the germline V gene. Trimming stripped 7 bases from V and 2 bases from J, with 10 bases between. In DNA form, the CDR3 reads TGTGCCATCAATGGCCGCCACACAGATACGCAGTATTTT. Translation: CAINGRHTDTQYF.

The chain couples TRBV20-1 to TRBJ2-7; 12 nucleotides line up with TRBD2. The germline V gene has CDR1 DFQATT and CDR2 SNEGSKA (reference sequence). J was trimmed by 5 bases and V by 5 bases; bases with no gene match: 4. This CDR3 comprises 13 residues. The CDR3 bases are TGCAGTGCTCTGACTAGCGGGAGCAACGAGCAGTACTTC. Protein product: CSALTSGSNEQYF.

The gene calls are TRBV19 and TRBJ1-2, with 9 bases lining up with TRBD1. The V gene's germline CDR1 is LNHDA and CDR2 SQIVND (reference sequence). The CDR3 totals 15 residues. Unmatched junction bases numbered 11, after V lost 4 bases and J lost 8 bases. The CDR3 loop is CASSRPQTGGQGYTF. CDR3 nucleotide sequence: TGTGCCAGTAGTAGGCCCCAAACAGGGGGCCAAGGCTACACCTTC.

This clonotype showed up just a few times. The gene calls are TRBV20-1 and TRBJ2-7; D is possibly TRBD1 (7 bases). This CDR3 comprises 14 residues. The V and J ends lost 6 bases and 0 bases respectively, with 15 bases between them. Germline V gene sequence: CDR1 DFQATT, CDR2 SNEGSKA (reference sequence). The CDR3 loop reads CSAMTGRSSYEQYF. DNA for the CDR3: TGCAGTGCAATGACAGGGAGGAGCTCCTACGAGCAGTACTTC.

The chain combines TRBV29-1 with TRBJ2-1; 14 bases align to TRBD2. The CDR3 consists of 14 residues. Per germline, CDR1 SQVTM and CDR2 ANQGSEA. V dropped 7 bases and J dropped 6; count of bases not matched to a gene: 5. Written as DNA, the CDR3 is TGCAGCGCCCGGACTAGCGGGGGGATCAATGAGCAGTTCTTC. The encoded protein is CSARTSGGINEQFF.

There are a few counts of this clonotype. The chain is built from TRBV4-1 and TRBJ2-2; D may be TRBD1 (5 bases). This CDR3 comprises 16 residues. The germline V gene has CDR1 MGHRA and CDR2 YSYEKL. The V and J ends lost 0 bases and 4 bases respectively, with 12 bases between them. The CDR3: CASSQERAGSTGELFF. CDR3 DNA: TGCGCCAGCAGCCAAGAAAGGGCAGGGTCCACCGGGGAGCTGTTTTTT.

The chain links TRBV25-1 to TRBJ2-1; 9 bases line up with TRBD2. V was pared by 7 bases and J by 3 bases, with 13 bases of the junction left unmatched. Per the germline V gene, CDR1 is MGHDK and CDR2 is SYGVNS. This CDR3 spans 17 amino acids. CDR3 DNA: TGTGCCAGCACCAAGACTAAGCGGGAGGCCCGCTACAATGAGCAGTTCTTC. Encoded protein: CASTKTKREARYNEQFF.

There are a few counts of this clonotype. This chain links TRBV10-3 with TRBJ1-3; D remains unclear. Germline lookup yields CDR1 ENHRY and CDR2 SYGVKD. The CDR3 sequence is 15 residues long. V was shortened by 3 bases and J by 4 bases, with 13 bases between the two germline ends. The CDR3 loop reads CAISEGMADGNTIYF. CDR3 coding DNA: TGTGCCATCAGTGAAGGAATGGCAGACGGAAACACCATATATTTT.

V is TRBV10-1 and J is TRBJ2-7; the D call may be TRBD1 or TRBD2 (5 bases each). Trimming cost V 0 bases and J 1 base, with 13 bases left between them. The V gene's germline CDR1 is WNHNN and CDR2 SYGVQD (reference sequence). The CDR3 spans 16 residues. The CDR3 nucleotides are TGCGCCAGCAGTGAGTCCCCAGGGAGCTTTTCCTACGAGCAGTACTTC. Translating it yields CASSESPGSFSYEQYF.

The sample holds a few counts of this clonotype. At one end, the junction sequence differs from germline, possibly due to a read error. V gene TRBV9 combines with J gene TRBJ2-5; 9 bases fit TRBD1. The germline V gene has CDR1 SGDLS and CDR2 YYNGEE. This CDR3 has 14 residues. CDR3 region: CASNPTSLGQGLSF. As DNA, the CDR3 is TGTGCCAGCAACCCGACTAGCCTTGGACAGGGGCTATCCTTC.

This clonotype was counted a few times. The chain recombines TRBV10-3 with TRBJ2-1, with unresolved D. The length of the CDR3 is 14 residues. V was clipped by 3 bases and J by 6 bases, with 12 bases between them. The germline V gene has CDR1 ENHRY and CDR2 SYGVKD. CDR3 sequence reads: CAISETTTLNEQFF. DNA of the CDR3: TGTGCCATCAGTGAAACGACGACTCTCAATGAGCAGTTCTTC.

This clonotype was found many times. The chain has TRBV7-3 and TRBJ2-1, with 7 bases lining up with TRBD2. Germline CDR1 is SGHTA and CDR2 is FQGTGA. This CDR3 has 15 amino acids. The V gene end was trimmed by 2 bases and the J gene end by 3 bases; junction bases not matched to a gene: 4. DNA of the CDR3: TGTGCCAGCAGCTTACCCGGACTAGTCTACAATGAGCAGTTCTTC. Translating gives CASSLPGLVYNEQFF.

V gene TRBV7-9 combines with J gene TRBJ2-7, with 7 bases fitting TRBD1. With 2 bases clipped from V and 2 bases from J, the junction kept 6 bases outside the gene matches. Germline loops: CDR1 SEHNR, CDR2 FQNEAQ (reference sequence). This CDR3 has 15 amino acids. In DNA, the CDR3 is TGTGCCAGCAGCTTAAAGGGACAGAGGGCCTACGAGCAGTACTTC. Amino acid sequence: CASSLKGQRAYEQYF.